The 7 T cell receptor beta chains reported below all come from one sample, sequenced in a study of CD8+CD57+ T cells in acquired aplastic anemia (dated by TCRdb to 2016 to 2018). The instrument was an Illumina HiSeq 2000. TCR beta VDJ combination and CDR3 sequence profiling used genomic DNA as the template. TCRdb redid the processing of the public reads, applying fastp at Q25 and MiXCR, and retained in-frame beta chains. Here each entry gathers all rows of one CDR3 protein and keeps the most common genes and DNA. Within this sample are 150,000 or so distinct CDR3 sequences, with around 60% of them counted one time only. Of the sample, 45% falls within the top ten clones. Sequencing was carried out using sorted CD4+, CD8+, or CD8+CD57+ T cells (not recorded which) from PBMCs. These TCRs come from a human donor in good health.

V and J are TRBV6-5 and TRBJ2-7; TRBD1 is a possible D gene (5 bases). CDR3 length: 16 amino acids. Germline assignment: CDR1 MNHEY and CDR2 SVGAGI. Trimming took 0 bases from V and 3 from J, leaving 15 bases between them. The CDR3, as DNA: TGTGCCAGCAGTTACTCACAGGCCCCATCGGGCTACGAGCAGTACTTC. This sequence encodes CASSYSQAPSGYEQYF.

To note about this clonotype: The junction departs from germline at one end; a sequencing error may be responsible. The chain carries TRBV5-1 and TRBJ1-5; D not resolved. The CDR3 has 22 residues. The germline CDR1 and CDR2 sequences are SGHRS and YFSETQ. The CDR3 DNA follows: TGCGCCAGCTCCTCTGGGGTTTGCCACACTCATGATGCACTGTGTAGCAATCAGCCCCAACATTTT. This encodes CASSSGVCHTHDALCSNQPQHF.

This clonotype was picked up many times. The chain uses TRBV6-5 and TRBJ2-2, with TRBD1 as a possible D gene (5 bases). Germline assignment: CDR1 MNHEY and CDR2 SVGAGI. The germline V and J ends were trimmed by 2 bases and 7 bases, with 11 bases remaining between them. The CDR3 runs 14 residues. The CDR3 loop is CASSYLGVGGELFF. The CDR3 coding sequence is TGTGCCAGCAGTTACCTAGGGGTGGGCGGGGAGCTGTTTTTT.

The chain carries TRBV24-1 and TRBJ2-3; D is perhaps TRBD1 (5 bases). V was cut by 6 bases and J by 5 bases, with 8 bases left in between. The CDR3 length is 12 residues. Germline CDR1 is KGHDR and CDR2 is SFDVKD. CDR3 loop: CATSRQGDTQYF. The CDR3 region has the DNA TGTGCCACCAGTCGGCAGGGAGATACGCAGTATTTT.

This clonotype was recorded many times. This chain joins TRBV6-5 and TRBJ2-5; D gene unclear. V shed 1 base and J shed 4 bases, with 7 bases lying between them. The germline gives CDR1 MNHEY, CDR2 SVGAGI. This CDR3 has 13 amino acids. DNA for the CDR3: TGTGCCAGCAGTTACTGGCGTGGAGAGACCCAGTACTTC. Encoded protein: CASSYWRGETQYF.

The V gene is TRBV15, the J gene TRBJ2-1; 7 nucleotides align to TRBD2. Germline V CDR1 and CDR2: LNHNV, YYDKDF (reference sequence). Trimming cost V 8 bases and J 2 bases; bases outside gene matches: 3. There are 13 residues in the CDR3. The CDR3 loop is CATRGEAYNEQFF. DNA of the CDR3: TGTGCCACCCGGGGGGAAGCCTACAATGAGCAGTTCTTC.

V usage is TRBV7-8 and J usage is TRBJ2-5; D remains ambiguous. The V gene's germline CDR1 is SGHVS and CDR2 FQNEAQ. This CDR3 is built from 15 residues. The germline V and J ends were trimmed by 4 bases and 4 bases, with 16 bases remaining between them. CDR3 sequence: CASSSSGNSGETQYF. CDR3 nucleotides: TGTGCCAGCAGCTCCTCCGGAAACTCAGGAGAGACCCAGTACTTC.